The 18 T cell receptor beta chains presented below share a single source sample, sequenced in a study of Graves' ophthalmopathy and Graves' hyperthyroidism (dated by TCRdb to 2016 to 2018). Data came from an Illumina HiSeq 2000. For repertoire sequencing, TCR beta CDR3 regions were amplified from RNA transcripts. A first-round RT-PCR used HTBI primers with the Qiagen OneStep RT-PCR kit, followed by a second-round multiplex PCR, size selection and purification. The public reads were reanalyzed by TCRdb: fastp trimming at Q25, MiXCR alignment, in-frame beta chains only. Rows matching on CDR3 protein sequence are summarized as one entry with the most common DNA and genes. Here the sample has roughly 1.1 million distinct CDR3 sequences; about two fifths occur a single time. 11% of the sample rests with the top ten. Sequenced sample: peripheral blood or thyroid tissue (not recorded which). Source of these receptors: an adult man with Graves' hyperthyroidism.

This clonotype was found many times. This chain connects TRBV6-1 to TRBJ2-7; 11 bases are shared with TRBD1. The CDR3 extends over 14 amino acids. V lost 6 bases and J lost 3; bases outside the gene matches: 4. From germline, CDR1 is MNHNS and CDR2 SASEGT. As DNA, the CDR3 is TGTGCCAGCAGCGAGGGGACAGGGGGCTACGAGCAGTACTTC. It yields the protein CASSEGTGGYEQYF.

J is TRBJ1-2 and V is TRBV7-2, with 8 nucleotides matching TRBD1. This CDR3 comprises 15 residues. The J segment lost 8 bases and the V segment lost 1 base, leaving 9 bases of the junction unmatched. The germline V gene encodes CDR1 SGHTA and CDR2 FQGNSA. CDR3 DNA sequence: TGTGCCAGCAGCTTAGTCCAGGGACAGGCGGTCGGCTACACCTTC. This translates into CASSLVQGQAVGYTF.

The chain recombines TRBV7-8 with TRBJ1-2; perhaps TRBD1 as D (5 bases). Germline V gives CDR1 SGHVS, CDR2 FQNEAQ. The CDR3 is 16 amino acids. Trimming removed 4 bases from V and 4 bases from J, with 19 bases in between. The CDR3: CASSSSSGGRTYGYTF. CDR3 coding DNA: TGTGCCAGCAGCTCGTCTAGCGGGGGACGGACCTATGGCTACACCTTC.

The chain combines TRBV5-1 with TRBJ1-3; possible D gene TRBD1, 6 bases. Germline-derived CDR1 and CDR2 are SGHRS and YFSETQ. Trimming cost V 3 bases and J 3 bases, with 7 bases left between them. This CDR3 region has 13 residues. The CDR3 reads CASSSQGGNTIYF. DNA of the CDR3: TGCGCCAGCAGCTCACAGGGTGGAAACACCATATATTTT.

This clonotype has at least ten counts. The chain has TRBV11-2 and TRBJ2-2; tentatively, D is TRBD2 (5 bases). Trimming cost V 4 bases and J 8 bases, with 11 bases left between them. Per the germline V gene, CDR1 is SGHAT and CDR2 is FQNNGV. The CDR3 totals 13 residues. This CDR3 reads CASSSRGWGELFF. The DNA for the CDR3 is TGTGCCAGCAGCTCCAGAGGGTGGGGGGAGCTGTTTTTT.

With regard to this clonotype: The junction does not match germline at one end; this may be a read error. The CDR3 here is CASSSRGLGVGGELFF. The CDR3, as DNA: TGTGCCAGCAGCTCACGGGGACTGGGGGTCGGCGGGGAGCTGTTTTTT. This chain uses TRBV5-1 with TRBJ2-2; TRBD2 might be the D (6 bases). CDR1 and CDR2 from the germline V gene are SGHRS and YFSETQ. CDR3 length: 16 residues.

The V call is TRBV7-9, the J call TRBJ1-2, with no clear D. The germline V and J ends were trimmed by 6 bases and 5 bases, with 13 bases remaining between them. The germline CDR1 and CDR2 sequences are SEHNR and FQNEAQ (reference sequence). CDR3 size: 13 residues. This CDR3 is CASRREGQYGYTF. The CDR3 DNA sequence: TGTGCCAGCAGGCGGGAAGGGCAATATGGCTACACCTTC. The full variable domain, its missing parts supplied by reference TRBV7-9 and TRBJ1-2, is DTGVSQNPRHKITKRGQNVTFRCDPISEHNRLYWYRQTLGQGPEFLTYFQNEAQLEKSRLLSDRFSAERPKGSFSTLEIQRTEQGDSAMYLCASRREGQYGYTFGSGTRLTVV.

Concerning this clonotype: The junction departs from germline at one end; a sequencing error may be responsible. The V gene is TRBV27, the J gene TRBJ2-7, with TRBD2 identical over 12 bases. CDR1 and CDR2 (germline): MNHEY, SMNVEV (reference sequence). There are 16 residues in the CDR3. In DNA form, the CDR3 reads TGTGCCAGCAGTATGGGACTAGCGGGTGCCTCCTACAAGCAGTACTTC. Translating it yields CASSMGLAGASYKQYF.

The count of this clonotype is one. The chain is built from TRBV30 and TRBJ1-4; weak D call: TRBD1 (5 bases). The CDR3 loop spans 11 amino acids. Germline CDR1 is GTSNPN and CDR2 is SVGIG (reference sequence). Here the CDR3 reads CAGAWGEKLFF. DNA for the CDR3: TGTGCAGGGGCCTGGGGCGAAAAACTGTTTTTT.

The V and J genes are TRBV7-9 and TRBJ1-5; no clear D. V was clipped by 4 bases and J by 0 bases, with 7 bases between them. This CDR3 is built from 14 residues. Germline V CDR1 and CDR2: SEHNR, FQNEAQ (reference sequence). For the CDR3, the DNA is TGTGCCAGCAGCTCCGGAGTTAGCAATCAGCCCCAGCATTTT. This translates into CASSSGVSNQPQHF.

Comment on this clonotype: It may be a read error: a sequence one base away is much more abundant. A read error is likely, as this CDR3 ends without the conserved phenylalanine or tryptophan. V is TRBV7-9 and J is TRBJ2-7; 9 bases agree with TRBD2. The CDR3 spans 13 residues. Germline V gives CDR1 SEHNR, CDR2 FQNEAQ (reference sequence). V dropped 6 bases and J dropped 3; count of bases not matched to a gene: 3. DNA for the CDR3: TGTGCCAGCAGTAAACTAGCGGGCTACGAGCAGTACCTC. It translates to CASSKLAGYEQYL.

This clonotype was counted at least ten times. The rearrangement joins TRBV7-2 to TRBJ1-5; 7 bases are a match to TRBD1. Germline V gene lookup returns CDR1 SGHTA and CDR2 FQGNSA. The CDR3 loop spans 15 amino acids. Trimming took 5 bases from V and 2 from J; bases not matched to a gene: 6. The CDR3, as DNA: TGTGCCAGCAGCAATCAGGGGGAAGGCAATCAGCCCCAGCATTTT. Protein sequence: CASSNQGEGNQPQHF.

V and J are TRBV20-1 and TRBJ2-3; 7 bases align to TRBD2. CDR1 is DFQATT, CDR2 SNEGSKA, per germline (reference sequence). The CDR3 runs 13 residues. V lost 8 bases, J lost 2 bases, and 7 bases stayed unmatched. CDR3 DNA: TGCAGTCCTCTGGCGGGGGACACAGATACGCAGTATTTT. Its protein product is CSPLAGDTDTQYF.

This clonotype was seen ten or more times. A junction boundary mismatches the germline segment, possibly from a read error. The chain couples TRBV6-6 to TRBJ2-7; D perhaps matches TRBD2 (5 bases). The CDR3 covers 14 residues. The V gene's germline CDR1 is MNHNY and CDR2 SVGAGI (reference sequence). Written as DNA, the CDR3 is TGTGCCAGCAGTTACGAGGGCAGGTCGATTGCTCTTGCCTTC. This codes for CASSYEGRSIALAF.

V is TRBV10-3 and J is TRBJ2-5; perhaps TRBD1 as D (6 bases). The CDR3 runs to 15 residues. Germline lookup yields CDR1 ENHRY and CDR2 SYGVKD. V was shortened by 0 bases and J by 0 bases, with 8 bases between the two germline ends. CDR3 in DNA: TGTGCCATCAGTGAGTCTGGACAGTACCAAGAGACCCAGTACTTC. Its protein is CAISESGQYQETQYF.

To note about this clonotype: Possible read error: a much larger clone is one base away. This chain joins TRBV20-1 and TRBJ2-2; D call uncertain. V dropped 4 bases and J dropped 8 bases, with 8 bases sitting between them. This CDR3 contains 11 residues. CDR1 is DFQATT and CDR2 is SNEGSKA in the germline V gene (reference sequence). The CDR3 spells CSATDQGELFF. CDR3 nucleotides: TGCAGTGCTACAGATCAAGGGGAGCTGTTTTTT.

The V gene is TRBV25-1, the J gene TRBJ1-2, with D unclear. The germline V and J ends were trimmed by 8 bases and 4 bases, with 20 bases remaining between them. CDR1 is MGHDK, CDR2 SYGVNS, per germline. The CDR3 covers 15 residues. Written as DNA, the CDR3 is TGTGCCAGCGTTACTTTTGCGGGTCTGGGCTATGGCTACACCTTC. It encodes CASVTFAGLGYGYTF.

Many counts were recorded for this clonotype. This rearrangement joins TRBV19 to TRBJ2-7; the match to TRBD2 covers 8 bases. Germline V gives CDR1 LNHDA, CDR2 SQIVND (reference sequence). The CDR3 runs to 16 residues. V gave up 5 bases and J gave up 1 base; unmatched junction bases: 10. The CDR3 is CASSPAGGRKSYEQYF. Here the CDR3 DNA reads TGTGCCAGTAGTCCCGCGGGGGGACGGAAATCCTACGAGCAGTACTTC. The full variable domain, in which reference TRBV19 and TRBJ2-7 provide the parts outside the CDR3, is DGGITQSPKYLFRKEGQNVTLSCEQNLNHDAMYWYRQDPGQGLRLIYYSQIVNDFQKGDIAEGYSVSREKKESFPLTVTSAQKNPTAFYLCASSPAGGRKSYEQYFGPGTRLTVT.